The clone carrying this T cell receptor beta chain occurred once. The CDR3 has 13 residues. The germline V gene encodes CDR1 MDHEN and CDR2 SYDVKM. Trimming left V 3 bases short and J 0 bases short, with 5 bases between. Sequenced by immunoSEQ multiplex PCR; TCRdb stores in-frame clones only, minus some. The table lists about 270,000 clones, approximately 90% of them singletons, with roughly 2.9% in the top ten. This record comes from a study of blood T cell repertoires in COVID-19. The chain has TRBV28 and TRBJ1-1; D gene ambiguous. What was sequenced was PBMCs or T cells enriched from blood (not recorded which). The receptor comes from a man aged 35 to 55 who had been exposed to COVID-19. CDR3 loop: CASSFGLNTEAFF. The DNA of the CDR3 is TGTGCCAGCAGTTTTGGGCTGAACACTGAAGCTTTCTTT. The whole variable domain, filled in from reference TRBV28 and TRBJ1-1, reads DVKVTQSSRYLVKRTGEKVFLECVQDMDHENMFWYRQDPGLGLRLIYFSYDVKMKEKGDIPEGYSVSREKKERFSLILESASTNQTSMYLCASSFGLNTEAFFGQGTRLTVV.